What follows are 8 T cell receptor beta chains derived from one specimen sequenced in a study of blood T cell repertoires in COVID-19 (dated by TCRdb to 2018 to 2020). The library relied on the immunoSEQ multiplex PCR assay. TCRdb stores this immuneACCESS table with in-frame sequences only. Part of the clones is absent; in the studies checked, under half of the shortfall reflects unresolved V genes, and no reason is known for the rest. This sample lists around 320,000 clones; 85% were detected once. Together, the top ten hold just over 7% of the sample. Specimen: peripheral blood. These receptors originate from a human donor in a cohort sampled during active COVID-19.

V gene TRBV5-4 combines with J gene TRBJ1-2; no definite D call. The CDR3 is 14 residues long. Trimming removed 2 bases at V and 5 bases at J, with 13 bases between. From germline, CDR1 is SGHNT and CDR2 YYREEE (reference sequence). CDR3 nucleotides: TGTGCCAGCAGCTTTTACCAGGCCTCGTATGGCTACACCTTC. It encodes CASSFYQASYGYTF.

This rearrangement joins TRBV6-1 to TRBJ1-2; D perhaps matches TRBD1 (5 bases). With 3 bases removed from V and 5 bases from J, the gap between germline ends came to 10 bases. The CDR3 spans 13 residues. Germline lookup yields CDR1 MNHNS and CDR2 SASEGT. The CDR3 is CASSEAGRYGYTF. In DNA form, the CDR3 reads TGTGCCAGCAGTGAGGCAGGGCGGTATGGCTACACCTTC.

The V call is TRBV10-1, the J call TRBJ2-1, with D tentatively TRBD2 (5 bases). The CDR3 length is 12 residues. Germline V gives CDR1 WNHNN, CDR2 SYGVQD (reference sequence). The germline V and J ends were trimmed by 6 bases and 10 bases, with 13 bases remaining between them. CDR3 DNA sequence: TGCGCCAGCAGAGCGGCAGGCGGAGAGCAGTTCTTC. Its translation is CASRAAGGEQFF.

V usage is TRBV5-1 and J usage is TRBJ2-1; D unresolved. CDR3 length: 14 residues. Germline CDR1 reads SGHRS; CDR2 reads YFSETQ. Trimming removed 3 bases from V and 4 bases from J, with 11 bases in between. The CDR3 protein is CASSSGGGYNEQFF. The CDR3 nucleotides are TGCGCCAGCAGCTCTGGCGGCGGATACAATGAGCAGTTCTTC.

V is TRBV2 and J is TRBJ1-2, with no clear D. The germline V gene has CDR1 SNHLY and CDR2 FYNNEI. The length of the CDR3 is 19 residues. Trimming shortened V by 0 bases and J by 3 bases, and 23 bases separated the two germline ends. For the CDR3, the DNA is TGTGCCAGCAGTGAAGCTCTTTTTTTTGGCCGAGGGTATCACTATGGCTACACCTTC. Translated, it gives CASSEALFFGRGYHYGYTF. Combining the CDR3 with reference TRBV2 and TRBJ1-2 gives the whole variable domain EPEVTQTPSHQVTQMGQEVILRCVPISNHLYFYWYRQILGQKVEFLVSFYNNEISEKSEIFDDQFSVERPDGSNFTLKIRSTKLEDSAMYFCASSEALFFGRGYHYGYTFGSGTRLTVV.

The J gene is TRBJ1-5, the V gene TRBV5-5; weak D call: TRBD1 (6 bases). The germline gives CDR1 SGHKS, CDR2 YYEKEE (reference sequence). Trimming removed 1 base at V and 1 base at J, with 12 bases between. The CDR3 runs to 16 residues. DNA for the CDR3: TGTGCCAGCAGCTTGAGGCCCGACAGGAGCAATCAGCCCCAGCATTTT. Protein: CASSLRPDRSNQPQHF.

The chain uses TRBV5-3 and TRBJ2-7, with D maybe TRBD1 (6 bases). TRBV5-3 is annotated as an ORF whose role is uncertain. This CDR3 comprises 13 residues. Trimming shortened V by 10 bases and J by 1 base, and 15 bases separated the two germline ends. CDR3 sequence reads: CAGKGEWSYEQYF. The CDR3 nucleotides read TGTGCCGGCAAGGGGGAGTGGTCCTACGAGCAGTACTTC.

J is TRBJ1-1 and V is TRBV5-6; TRBD1 is a possible D gene (5 bases). The length of the CDR3 is 14 residues. The germline V and J ends were trimmed by 4 bases and 4 bases, with 14 bases remaining between them. Germline CDR1 is SGHDT and CDR2 is YYEEEE. CDR3 amino acids: CASSQGRAGTEAFF. The CDR3 region has the DNA TGTGCCAGCAGCCAGGGCAGGGCTGGCACTGAAGCTTTCTTT.